These 9 T cell receptor beta chains were all obtained from the same sample, sequenced in a study of identical twins. TCRdb redid the calling of the 5' RACE reads with MiXCR, one entry per CDR3 protein. The data show more than 1.5 million distinct CDR3 sequences, with about 32% seen just once and more than 0.25% held by the top ten. The material sequenced was cord blood. The source is a newborn girl in good health.

The chain uses TRBV6-6 and TRBJ2-7, with TRBD1 identical over 7 bases. This CDR3 is built from 14 residues. Germline V gene lookup returns CDR1 MNHNY and CDR2 SVGAGI (reference sequence). V shed 4 bases, J shed 2 bases, and the junction held 5 bases outside the gene matches. CDR3 in amino acids: CASSLDRTTYEQYF. Written as DNA, the CDR3 is TGTGCCAGCAGTTTGGACAGGACCACCTACGAGCAGTACTTC.

This clonotype has just one count. The chain carries TRBV4-1 and TRBJ2-1; TRBD2 agrees at 16 bases. Germline CDR1 is MGHRA and CDR2 is YSYEKL. J was trimmed by 6 bases and V by 0 bases; bases with no gene match: 8. The CDR3 is 19 residues long. The CDR3 reads CASSQDPSGTSGRGNEQFF. The CDR3 bases are TGCGCCAGCAGCCAAGATCCCTCCGGGACTAGCGGGAGGGGCAATGAGCAGTTCTTC.

This chain links TRBV12-3 or TRBV12-4 with TRBJ2-3; 8 positions agree with TRBD2. The V gene end was trimmed by 8 bases and the J gene end by 2 bases; junction bases not matched to a gene: 9. This CDR3 region has 15 residues. Here the CDR3 reads CASRGTGGPTDTQYF. In DNA, the CDR3 is TGTGCCAGCCGGGGGACGGGAGGGCCCACAGATACGCAGTATTTT.

The chain combines TRBV20-1 with TRBJ2-3, with a possible D match to TRBD2 (6 bases). Trimming pared 6 bases from V and 2 bases from J, leaving 15 bases between. The CDR3 loop spans 14 amino acids. The germline V gene has CDR1 DFQATT and CDR2 SNEGSKA (reference sequence). Written as DNA, the CDR3 is TGCAGTGCCACCCGACTAGATCCCACAGATACGCAGTATTTT. It encodes CSATRLDPTDTQYF.

The DNA for the CDR3 is TGTGCCATCAGGGACAGTATCTACGAGCAGTACTTC. Encoded protein: CAIRDSIYEQYF. The chain couples TRBV10-3 to TRBJ2-5, with a weak D call TRBD1 (6 bases). The DNA end lines up better with TRBJ2-7; the J call may be wrong. CDR3 length: 12 amino acids. Per the germline V gene, CDR1 is ENHRY and CDR2 is SYGVKD.

This clonotype came up many times. The chain carries TRBV4-2 and TRBJ2-1; 8 nucleotides align to TRBD2. Germline lookup yields CDR1 LGHNA and CDR2 YNFKEQ. The V and J ends lost 2 bases and 7 bases, in that order; junction bases with no gene match: 7. The CDR3 loop spans 15 amino acids. The CDR3 region has the DNA TGTGCCAGCAGCCAAACCCTGCGGGAGGTTAATGAGCAGTTCTTC. Translating it yields CASSQTLREVNEQFF.

The chain recombines TRBV5-1 with TRBJ1-1; 7 bases align to TRBD1. The CDR3 is made up of 15 amino acids. V lost 4 bases to trimming and J lost 1 base; unmatched junction nucleotides: 7. CDR1 is SGHRS and CDR2 is YFSETQ in the germline V gene. The DNA of the CDR3 is TGCGCCAGCAGCGTATCGGGACAGACGAACACTGAAGCTTTCTTT. Translated, it gives CASSVSGQTNTEAFF. The entire variable domain, with the rest obtained from reference TRBV5-1 and TRBJ1-1, is as follows: KAGVTQTPRYLIKTRGQQVTLSCSPISGHRSVSWYQQTPGQGLQFLFEYFSETQRNKGNFPGRFSGRQFSNSRSEMNVSTLELGDSALYLCASSVSGQTNTEAFFGQGTRLTVV.

The sample holds a few counts of this clonotype. The gene calls are TRBV12-3 or TRBV12-4 and TRBJ2-3; TRBD2 aligns across 8 bases. This CDR3 comprises 13 residues. V shed 6 bases and J 9 bases; nucleotides not matched to a gene: 8. This CDR3 reads CASSSSAGGTQYF. The CDR3 DNA follows: TGTGCCAGCAGCTCGAGCGCGGGAGGAACGCAGTATTTT.

CDR3 in DNA: TGCAGTGCTAGATACAGGAGGGGTCAAGAGACCCAGTACTTC. The encoded protein is CSARYRRGQETQYF. This sequence joins TRBV20-1 and TRBJ2-5, with D possibly TRBD2 on 6 matching bases. There are 14 residues in the CDR3. Germline V gene lookup returns CDR1 DFQATT and CDR2 SNEGSKA (reference sequence). V was pared by 2 bases and J by 2 bases, with 12 bases between.